This passage covers 23 T cell receptor beta chains from one sample sequenced in a study of metastatic and nonmetastatic thyroid tumors. Thyroid surgery was performed in patients who had received no treatment beforehand. TCRdb used MiXCR to call clones anew from the PCR reads. The sample holds some 27,000 clones, roughly 19% seen once. The sequencing sample was made of blood. Receptors were obtained from a male donor with papillary thyroid cancer or a benign thyroid nodule (not recorded which). Some clones in this sample may be carry-over from other donors' samples.

Ten or more counts support this clone. The chain has TRBV6-1 and TRBJ1-5; unclear D gene. The CDR3 spans 15 residues. V was clipped by 5 bases and J by 3 bases, with 14 bases between them. CDR1 MNHNS and CDR2 SASEGT come from the germline V gene. The CDR3 region is CASSRTARLNQPQHF. The DNA of the CDR3 is TGTGCCAGCAGTCGGACGGCTAGACTCAATCAGCCCCAGCATTTT.

This clone was seen many times. The chain has TRBV7-9 and TRBJ1-1; D remains unclear. CDR1 is SEHNR, CDR2 FQNEAQ, per germline (reference sequence). The germline V and J ends were trimmed by 5 bases and 5 bases, with 15 bases remaining between them. The CDR3 length is 14 residues. CDR3: CASSEGGSGTEAFF. As DNA, the CDR3 is TGTGCCAGCAGCGAAGGAGGGTCGGGAACTGAAGCTTTCTTT.

This clone was counted a few times. The chain is built from TRBV6-1 and TRBJ2-7; 7 bases are a match to TRBD2. J gave up 0 bases and V 6 bases, and 11 bases lay outside the gene matches. This CDR3 is 16 amino acids long. Looked up from germline, CDR1 is MNHNS and CDR2 is SASEGT. As DNA, the CDR3 is TGTGCCAGCAGGGCCGCATGGGGCGGGAGCTCCTACGAGCAGTACTTC. As protein: CASRAAWGGSSYEQYF.

The table lists this clone with many counts. This rearrangement joins TRBV18 to TRBJ1-1; perhaps TRBD1 as D (6 bases). Germline V lookup: CDR1 KGHSH, CDR2 LQKENI. There are 15 residues in the CDR3. Trimming cost V 3 bases and J 1 base, with 12 bases left between them. The CDR3 is CASSPGAGANTEAFF. CDR3 coding DNA: TGTGCCAGCTCACCGGGTGCAGGGGCGAACACTGAAGCTTTCTTT.

This clone was recorded at least ten times. This same CDR3 is encoded by further DNA sequences in the sample. This chain connects TRBV2 to TRBJ2-5, with 8 nucleotides matching TRBD1. Germline V gene sequence: CDR1 SNHLY, CDR2 FYNNEI. The ends lost 2 bases at V and 4 bases at J; junction bases unmatched: 0. The CDR3 spans 13 residues. The CDR3 loop reads CASSEQGAETQYF. DNA of the CDR3: TGTGCCAGCAGTGAACAGGGGGCAGAGACCCAGTACTTC. The full variable domain, in which reference TRBV2 and TRBJ2-5 provide the parts outside the CDR3, is EPEVTQTPSHQVTQMGQEVILRCVPISNHLYFYWYRQILGQKVEFLVSFYNNEISEKSEIFDDQFSVERPDGSNFTLKIRSTKLEDSAMYFCASSEQGAETQYFGPGTRLLVL.

The sample holds many counts of this clone. The chain combines TRBV6-1 with TRBJ2-7; D ambiguous. Trimming pared 6 bases from V and 3 bases from J, leaving 6 bases between. The CDR3 loop spans 11 amino acids. Germline CDR1 reads MNHNS; CDR2 reads SASEGT. CDR3 bases: TGTGCCAGCAGACACGGCTACGAGCAGTACTTC. Protein sequence: CASRHGYEQYF.

In its sample, this clone is medium-sized (0.01 to 0.1%). The chain uses TRBV27 and TRBJ2-7, with D unclear. Trimming pared 5 bases from V and 2 bases from J, leaving 4 bases between. This CDR3 spans 11 amino acids. Germline lookup yields CDR1 MNHEY and CDR2 SMNVEV (reference sequence). This CDR3 is CASSTAYEQYF. The CDR3 DNA reads as TGTGCCAGCAGTACAGCCTACGAGCAGTACTTC.

Comment on this clone: Its ends do not fully match the called genes, so a read error is possible. The rearrangement links TRBV5-5 to TRBJ2-7; 10 positions agree with TRBD1. CDR1 is SGHKS and CDR2 is YYEKEE in the germline V gene (reference sequence). This CDR3 spans 14 amino acids. CDR3 bases: TGTGCCGGCAGCGGAGGGACAGGGGTCGACGAGCAGTACTTC. Its translation is CAGSGGTGVDEQYF.

This clone was observed many times. A much larger clone lies one base from this, so it may be a read error. The gene calls are TRBV19 and TRBJ1-1, with TRBD1 as a possible D gene (5 bases). The germline gives CDR1 LNHDA, CDR2 SQIVND (reference sequence). The CDR3 totals 14 residues. CDR3 in DNA: TGTGCCGGTAGCCAACGAGGGACGGTCACTGAAGCTTTCTTT. The encoded protein is CAGSQRGTVTEAFF.

This clone was counted ten times or more. The chain couples TRBV7-3 to TRBJ2-1; TRBD2 aligns across 8 bases. CDR1 is SGHTA, CDR2 FQGTGA, per germline. The CDR3 runs to 14 residues. Unmatched junction bases numbered 8, after V lost 5 bases and J lost 8 bases. Here the CDR3 DNA reads TGTGCCAGCAGCGCCACGGGGGGGTGGGATGAGCAGTTCTTC. Its translation: CASSATGGWDEQFF.

This clone was recorded at least ten times. J is TRBJ2-2 and V is TRBV7-6, with a tentative D call TRBD2 (6 bases). Germline-derived CDR1 and CDR2 are SGHVS and FNYEAQ. Trimming cost V 1 base and J 4 bases, with 13 bases left between them. The CDR3 has 16 amino acids. For the CDR3, the DNA is TGTGCCAGCAGCTTAGAGGGACTCCAGTCCACCGGGGAGCTGTTTTTT. It yields the protein CASSLEGLQSTGELFF.

This clone was found many times. J is TRBJ1-3 and V is TRBV12-5; D not resolved. CDR3 length: 13 amino acids. V lost 3 bases, J lost 8 bases, and 11 bases lay in between. Germline lookup yields CDR1 LGHNT and CDR2 FRNRAP. CDR3 nucleotides: TGTGCTAGTGGTTTAAGGGATTGGGACACCATATATTTT. Translated, it gives CASGLRDWDTIYF.

This chain links TRBV19 with TRBJ1-1; D ambiguous. Trimming took 3 bases from V and 6 from J, leaving 17 bases between them. In germline, CDR1 is LNHDA, CDR2 SQIVND (reference sequence). This CDR3 comprises 15 residues. The CDR3 DNA sequence: TGTGCCAGTAGTATTACCCGGGCAGCTCTACCTGAAGCTTTCTTT. It encodes CASSITRAALPEAFF.

About this clone: At one boundary the junction diverges from the germline segment, which might be a read error. This chain connects TRBV10-2 to TRBJ1-2; D possibly corresponds to TRBD1 (5 bases). Germline values: CDR1 WSHSY, CDR2 SAAADI. This CDR3 has 14 residues. Here the CDR3 reads CARSEGTQKGGFTF. CDR3 in DNA: TGCGCCAGAAGTGAGGGGACCCAAAAGGGTGGCTTCACCTTC.

This clone was counted many times. DNA of the CDR3: TGTGCCAGCTCACCAGTGGCGGGGGCCCAAGAGACCCAGTACTTC. It codes for CASSPVAGAQETQYF. The genes are TRBV18 and TRBJ2-5; D may be TRBD2 (7 bases). The CDR3 length is 15 residues. Per the germline V gene, CDR1 is KGHSH and CDR2 is LQKENI. Trimming took off 2 bases at V and 1 base at J, with 11 bases between the two ends.

This clone came up a few times. Lacking the conserved final phenylalanine or tryptophan, this CDR3 likely reflects a read error. The gene calls are TRBV6-1 and TRBJ1-6; unclear D gene. CDR3 length: 13 residues. V lost 4 bases, J lost 14 bases, and 15 bases lay in between. Germline loops: CDR1 MNHNS, CDR2 SASEGT. This CDR3 is CASSVDPRRSLHL. The CDR3, as DNA: TGTGCCAGCAGTGTTGACCCCAGGCGGTCCCTCCACCTT.

In its sample, this clone was seen many times. V gene TRBV12-5 combines with J gene TRBJ1-5; no firm D call. CDR1 and CDR2 from the germline V gene are LGHNT and FRNRAP. With 2 bases removed from V and 0 bases from J, the gap between germline ends came to 11 bases. There are 16 residues in the CDR3. CDR3 in DNA: TGTGCTAGTGGTTTGTCACCTCATAATAGCAATCAGCCCCAGCATTTT. Residues: CASGLSPHNSNQPQHF. Together with reference TRBV12-5 and TRBJ1-5, the CDR3 gives the full variable domain: DARVTQTPRHKVTEMGQEVTMRCQPILGHNTVFWYRQTMMQGLELLAYFRNRAPLDDSGMPKDRFSAEMPDATLATLKIQPSEPRDSAVYFCASGLSPHNSNQPQHFGDGTRLSIL.

This clone was seen at least ten times. J is TRBJ2-2 and V is TRBV19; possibly TRBD1 for D (6 bases). The V end was cut by 5 bases, the J end by 6 bases, with 13 bases between. The CDR3 has 14 amino acids. CDR1 is LNHDA, CDR2 SQIVND, per germline (reference sequence). The CDR3 loop reads CASSLITGPGELFF. In nucleotides, the CDR3 is TGTGCCAGTAGTCTGATAACAGGGCCCGGGGAGCTGTTTTTT.

As regards this clone: At one end the junction does not follow the germline gene, possibly because of a read error. The chain's CDR3 is CSARGGRENSPPHF. The CDR3 nucleotides read TGCAGTGCTAGGGGCGGCAGGGAGAATTCACCCCCCCACTTT. This sequence joins TRBV20-1 and TRBJ1-6, with D possibly being TRBD1 (5 bases). Looked up from germline, CDR1 is DFQATT and CDR2 is SNEGSKA (reference sequence). The CDR3 extends over 14 amino acids.

This clone was seen ten or more times. The V gene is TRBV19, the J gene TRBJ1-1; D is ambiguous. Trimming shortened V by 2 bases and J by 1 base, and 5 bases separated the two germline ends. Germline V gives CDR1 LNHDA, CDR2 SQIVND (reference sequence). This CDR3 is 13 amino acids long. The CDR3 region has the DNA TGTGCCAGTAGTATAAACAGGAACACTGAAGCTTTCTTT. Protein sequence: CASSINRNTEAFF.

This clone was observed many times. The chain couples TRBV7-9 to TRBJ1-1; TRBD1 matches at 10 bases. After removal of 6 bases from V and 11 bases from J, the junction contained 9 bases not matched to a gene. This CDR3 region has 13 residues. Germline CDR1 reads SEHNR; CDR2 reads FQNEAQ (reference sequence). The CDR3 loop reads CASSQDRGSWAFF. The CDR3 DNA reads TGTGCCAGCAGTCAGGACAGGGGGAGTTGGGCTTTCTTT.

The V call is TRBV6-5, the J call TRBJ1-1; TRBD1 matches at 7 bases. CDR1 and CDR2 (germline): MNHEY, SVGAGI. V shed 0 bases, J shed 5 bases, and the junction held 6 bases outside the gene matches. The CDR3 contains 15 residues. CDR3 amino acids: CASSYSSGGGTEAFF. As DNA, the CDR3 is TGTGCCAGCAGTTACTCGTCAGGGGGGGGGACTGAAGCTTTCTTT.

This clone has a count of ten or more. A much larger clone differs from this one at a single base, so this may be a read error. The chain couples TRBV6-1 to TRBJ1-6; D not certain. Trimming pared 5 bases from V and 5 bases from J, leaving 13 bases between. The CDR3 contains 15 residues. From germline, CDR1 is MNHNS and CDR2 SASEGT. The CDR3: CASSLPGFNNSPLHF. The CDR3 DNA is TGTGCCAGCAGTCTCCCCGGGTTTAATAATTCACCCCTCCACTTT.